This T cell receptor beta chain derives from a study of OX40 agonist ivuxolimab in advanced cancers. Study details: Participants, 82.7% male, averaged approximately 60 years of age, ranging from roughly 20 to 79.

Turning to this clone: Antigen specificity is unknown.

Method: immunoSEQ multiplex PCR; TCRdb's copy keeps in-frame clones and lacks some. Seen here are roughly 49,000 clones, 81% observed once, and the top ten hold 5.5% to 7%. Losses at the gene ends were 4 bases for V and 7 bases for J; bases not matched to a gene: 9. CDR3 length: 15 amino acids. The germline CDR1 and CDR2 sequences are LGHNA and YNFKEQ. Whole-study findings and limits: Clonal expansion in partial responders at 0.1-3.0 mg/kg ranked among the lowest.

The clonotype was recovered from an adult with an advanced solid tumor such as melanoma, head and neck, liver or kidney cancer. V gene TRBV4-2 combines with J gene TRBJ1-5; the match to TRBD1 covers 8 bases. This sample comprised CD4+ or CD8+ T cells sorted from blood, obtained in a trial of the OX40 agonist ivuxolimab. DNA of the CDR3: TGTGCCAGCAGCCTAGGACAGGGCTCGGGGCAGCCCCAGCATTTT. Translated: CASSLGQGSGQPQHF.